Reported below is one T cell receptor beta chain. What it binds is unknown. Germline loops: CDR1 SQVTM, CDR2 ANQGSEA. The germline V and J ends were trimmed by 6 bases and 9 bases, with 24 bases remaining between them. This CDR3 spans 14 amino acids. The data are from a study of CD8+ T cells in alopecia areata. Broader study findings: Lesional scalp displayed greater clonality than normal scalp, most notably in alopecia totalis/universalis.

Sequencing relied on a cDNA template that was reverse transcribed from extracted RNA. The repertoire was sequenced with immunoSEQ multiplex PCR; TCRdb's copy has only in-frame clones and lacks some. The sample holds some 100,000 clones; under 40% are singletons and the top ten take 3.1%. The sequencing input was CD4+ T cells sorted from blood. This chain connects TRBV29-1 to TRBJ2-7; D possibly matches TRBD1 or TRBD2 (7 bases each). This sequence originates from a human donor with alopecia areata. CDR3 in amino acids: CSVEEGQLREGQYF. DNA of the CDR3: TGCAGCGTCGAGGAGGGACAGCTAAGGGAGGGGCAGTACTTC.